This paragraph covers one T cell receptor (beta chain) sequence. The data were taken from a study of blood T cell repertoires in COVID-19. Background on the study: Whether acute or convalescent, the COVID-19 samples came from the United States, Italy and Spain.

The V end lost 10 bases, the J end lost 3 bases, and 16 bases lay between the germline ends. CDR3 size: 13 residues. Germline V gene sequence: CDR1 MNHEY, CDR2 SVGAGI. The method was immunoSEQ multiplex PCR; TCRdb's version includes in-frame clones alone and lacks a portion of them. The sample carries fewer than 300,000 clones, 70% to 90% recorded once. This chain connects TRBV6-5 to TRBJ2-7; no definite D call. What was sequenced was PBMCs or T cells enriched from blood (not recorded which). This clonotype was obtained from a woman aged 40 to 55 with acute COVID-19. This chain's CDR3 is CAKIKRQIYEQYV. As DNA, the CDR3 is TGTGCCAAGATAAAGAGGCAAATCTACGAGCAGTACGTC.